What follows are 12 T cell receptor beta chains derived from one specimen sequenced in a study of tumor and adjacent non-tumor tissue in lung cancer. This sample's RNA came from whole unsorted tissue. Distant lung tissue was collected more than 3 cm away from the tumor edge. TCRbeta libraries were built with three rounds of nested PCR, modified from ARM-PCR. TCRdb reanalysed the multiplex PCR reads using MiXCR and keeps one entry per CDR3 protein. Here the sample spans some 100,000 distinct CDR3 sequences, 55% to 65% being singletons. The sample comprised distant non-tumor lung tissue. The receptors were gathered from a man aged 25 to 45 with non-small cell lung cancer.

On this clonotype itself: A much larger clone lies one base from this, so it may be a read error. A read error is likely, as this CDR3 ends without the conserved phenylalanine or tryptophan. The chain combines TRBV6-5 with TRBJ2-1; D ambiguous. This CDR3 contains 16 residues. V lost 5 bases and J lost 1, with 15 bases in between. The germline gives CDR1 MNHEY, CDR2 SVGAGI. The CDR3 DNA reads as TGTGCCAGCAGTAAGACCTCGCAGGCTTCCTACAATGAGCAGTTCTCC. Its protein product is CASSKTSQASYNEQFS.

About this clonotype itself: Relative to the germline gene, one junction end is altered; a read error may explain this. The CDR3 protein is CASSLGQAEHYF. As DNA, the CDR3 is TGTGCCAGCAGCCTAGGACAAGCAGAGCACTACTTC. The chain has TRBV6-2 or TRBV6-3 and TRBJ2-7, with D maybe TRBD1 (5 bases). The CDR3 sequence is 12 residues long. Per the germline V gene, CDR1 is MNHEY and CDR2 is SVGEGT.

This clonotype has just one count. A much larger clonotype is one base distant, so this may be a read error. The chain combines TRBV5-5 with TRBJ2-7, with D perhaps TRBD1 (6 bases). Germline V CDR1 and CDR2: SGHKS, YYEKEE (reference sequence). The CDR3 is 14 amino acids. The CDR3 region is CASSPPGHSYEHYF. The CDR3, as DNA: TGTGCCAGCAGCCCACCGGGACATTCTTACGAGCATTACTTC.

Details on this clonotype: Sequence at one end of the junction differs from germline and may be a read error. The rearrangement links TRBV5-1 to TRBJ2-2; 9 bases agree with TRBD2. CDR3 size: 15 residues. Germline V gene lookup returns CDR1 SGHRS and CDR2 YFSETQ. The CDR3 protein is CAISPTSGRSGELFF. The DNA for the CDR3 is TGCGCCATCAGCCCGACTAGCGGAAGGTCCGGGGAGCTGTTTTTT.

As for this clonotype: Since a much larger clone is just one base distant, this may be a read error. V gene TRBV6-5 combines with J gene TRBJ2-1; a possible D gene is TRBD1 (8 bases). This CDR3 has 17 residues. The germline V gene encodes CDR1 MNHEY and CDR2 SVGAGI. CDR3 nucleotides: TGTGCCAGCAGCCCACGGACAGGGAGGGCTGGCTACAATGGGCAGTTCTTC. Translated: CASSPRTGRAGYNGQFF.

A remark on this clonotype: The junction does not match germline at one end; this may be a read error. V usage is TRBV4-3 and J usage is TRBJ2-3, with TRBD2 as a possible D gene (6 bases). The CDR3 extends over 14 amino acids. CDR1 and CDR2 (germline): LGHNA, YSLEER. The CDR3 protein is CASNQEGFADAQYF. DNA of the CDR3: TGCGCCAGCAACCAGGAGGGATTCGCAGATGCGCAGTATTTT.

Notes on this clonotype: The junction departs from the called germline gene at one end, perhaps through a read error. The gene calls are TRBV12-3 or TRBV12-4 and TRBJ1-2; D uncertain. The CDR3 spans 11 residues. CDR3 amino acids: CTSSHETGYTF. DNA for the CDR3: TGTACCAGCAGTCATGAGACCGGCTACACCTTC.

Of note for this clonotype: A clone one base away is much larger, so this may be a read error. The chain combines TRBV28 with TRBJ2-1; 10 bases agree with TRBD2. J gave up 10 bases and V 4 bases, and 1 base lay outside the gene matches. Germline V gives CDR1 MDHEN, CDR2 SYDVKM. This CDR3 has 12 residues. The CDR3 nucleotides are TGTGCCAGCAGTTCGGGACTAGCGGAGCAGTTCTTC. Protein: CASSSGLAEQFF.

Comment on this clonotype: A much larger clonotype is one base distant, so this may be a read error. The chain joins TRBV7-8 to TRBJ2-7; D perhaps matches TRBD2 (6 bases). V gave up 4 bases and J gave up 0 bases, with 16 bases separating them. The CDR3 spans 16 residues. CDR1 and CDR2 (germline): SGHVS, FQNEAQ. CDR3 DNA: TGTGCCAGCAGCTCGGCCTTTATCGGGAGCTCCTACGAGCAGTACTTC. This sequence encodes CASSSAFIGSSYEQYF. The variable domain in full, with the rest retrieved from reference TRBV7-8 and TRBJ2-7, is GAGVSQSPRYKVAKRGQDVALRCDPISGHVSLFWYQQALGQGPEFLTYFQNEAQLDKSGLPSDRFFAERPEGSVSTLKIQRTQQEDSAVYLCASSSAFIGSSYEQYFGPGTRLTVT.

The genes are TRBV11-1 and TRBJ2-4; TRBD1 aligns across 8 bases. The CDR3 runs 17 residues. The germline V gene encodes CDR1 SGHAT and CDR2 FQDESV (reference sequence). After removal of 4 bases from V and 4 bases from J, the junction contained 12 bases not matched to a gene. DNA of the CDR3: TGTGCCAGCAGCTCACAAAGACGGACAGGGTTAAAAAACATTCAGTACTTC. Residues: CASSSQRRTGLKNIQYF.

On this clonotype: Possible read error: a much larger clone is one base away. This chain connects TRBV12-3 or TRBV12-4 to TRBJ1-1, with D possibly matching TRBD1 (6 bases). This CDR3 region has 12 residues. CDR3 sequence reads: CATTWGATEAIF. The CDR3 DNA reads TGTGCCACCACCTGGGGGGCTACTGAAGCTATCTTT.

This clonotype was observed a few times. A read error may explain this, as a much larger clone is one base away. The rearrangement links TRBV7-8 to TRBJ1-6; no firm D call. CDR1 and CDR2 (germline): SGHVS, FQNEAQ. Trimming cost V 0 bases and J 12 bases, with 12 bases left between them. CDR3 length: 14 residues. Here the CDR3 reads CASSLAGVRVPLHF. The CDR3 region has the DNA TGTGCCAGCAGCTTAGCTGGAGTTAGGGTACCCCTCCACTTT.